Each of the 32 T cell receptor beta chains below was sequenced from the same sample in a study of glioma-infiltrating T cells. Amplification of TCR alpha and beta CDR3 regions from RNA used iRepertoire nested multiplex PCR. TCRdb ran MiXCR on the multiplex PCR reads and lists one entry per CDR3 protein. Here the sample spans some 160,000 distinct CDR3 sequences, 43% being singletons. The sample taken for sequencing was glioma tissue, nonneoplastic brain tissue, or PBMCs (not recorded which). Receptors were obtained from a human donor with low-grade glioma or glioblastoma, undergoing nonglioma brain surgery, or in good health (not recorded which).

This clonotype was seen repeatedly, ten times or more. The rearrangement uses TRBV20-1 and TRBJ1-2; D is unresolved. This CDR3 has 14 residues. The V gene's germline CDR1 is DFQATT and CDR2 SNEGSKA (reference sequence). The V end was cut by 3 bases, the J end by 4 bases, with 15 bases between. CDR3 nucleotide sequence: TGCAGTGCTAGGCCGGGTTTAGCCTCCTATGGCTACACCTTC. This encodes CSARPGLASYGYTF.

This clonotype was observed at least ten times. The chain carries TRBV27 and TRBJ2-1; no clear D gene. The CDR3 totals 11 residues. Germline V gene lookup returns CDR1 MNHEY and CDR2 SMNVEV (reference sequence). Trimming cost V 9 bases and J 7 bases, with 10 bases left between them. The CDR3 region has the DNA TGTGCCAGTGGGGAAATTAATGAGCAGTTCTTC. This translates into CASGEINEQFF.

CDR3 nucleotides: TGTGCCAGTAAAACTAGCGGGATTACCATCCCCGGGGAGCTGTTTTTT. Its translation: CASKTSGITIPGELFF. The chain joins TRBV19 to TRBJ2-2; TRBD2 agrees at 10 bases. V trimming: 7 bases; J trimming: 6 bases; junction bases outside the gene matches: 11. This CDR3 contains 16 residues. CDR1 is LNHDA, CDR2 SQIVND, per germline (reference sequence).

Notes on this clonotype: This may arise from a read error, as a much more abundant clone is one base away. The V and J genes are TRBV28 and TRBJ2-7; no reliable D call. CDR3 length: 12 amino acids. The ends were cut back, 6 bases at V and 2 bases at J, with 8 bases in the middle. The germline gives CDR1 MDHEN, CDR2 SYDVKM. The CDR3 is CASSPTTYEQYF. CDR3 bases: TGTGCCAGCAGCCCTACTACCTACGAGCAGTACTTC. The complete variable domain, with remaining parts taken from reference TRBV28 and TRBJ2-7, reads DVKVTQSSRYLVKRTGEKVFLECVQDMDHENMFWYRQDPGLGLRLIYFSYDVKMKEKGDIPEGYSVSREKKERFSLILESASTNQTSMYLCASSPTTYEQYFGPGTRLTVT.

To note about this clonotype: A much larger clone sits a single nucleotide away, making a read error possible. The chain carries TRBV6-2 or TRBV6-3 and TRBJ2-2, with D maybe TRBD2 (6 bases). Trimming shortened V by 2 bases and J by 7 bases, and 29 bases separated the two germline ends. This CDR3 contains 20 residues. CDR1 and CDR2 (germline): MNHEY, SVGEGT. The CDR3 loop reads CASSYPSRLPRGRSIGELFF. The CDR3 DNA reads as TGTGCCAGCAGTTACCCAAGTCGTTTACCACGAGGGAGGAGTATCGGGGAGCTGTTTTTT.

The V call is TRBV19, the J call TRBJ2-1; D may be TRBD2 (5 bases). The V end was cut by 6 bases, the J end by 1 base, with 13 bases between. The CDR3 is 15 residues long. Germline CDR1 LNHDA, CDR2 SQIVND (reference sequence). The CDR3 here is CASSPSPGSYNEQFF. In DNA, the CDR3 is TGTGCCAGTAGCCCCTCCCCGGGGTCCTACAATGAGCAGTTCTTC. Supplemented by reference TRBV19 and TRBJ2-1, the full variable domain reads DGGITQSPKYLFRKEGQNVTLSCEQNLNHDAMYWYRQDPGQGLRLIYYSQIVNDFQKGDIAEGYSVSREKKESFPLTVTSAQKNPTAFYLCASSPSPGSYNEQFFGPGTRLTVL.

Worth noting for this clonotype: A much larger clone is a single base away; this may be a read error. The gene calls are TRBV20-1 and TRBJ2-7, with D maybe TRBD2 (5 bases). Germline CDR1 DFQATT, CDR2 SNEGSKA (reference sequence). Between the trimmed V and J ends, which lost 5 bases and 2 bases, there was a span of 13 bases. The CDR3 spans 13 residues. The CDR3 DNA reads as TGCAGTGCTCATACTAGAGGGACCTACGAGCAGTACTTC. Translation gives CSAHTRGTYEQYF.

This clonotype has a handful of counts. An end of the junction does not agree with germline; a read error may underlie this. V usage is TRBV28 and J usage is TRBJ2-1; the match to TRBD1 covers 7 bases. The CDR3 length is 14 residues. CDR1 is MDHEN and CDR2 is SYDVKM in the germline V gene. The CDR3 spells CASSDRASYNGQFF. The CDR3 DNA follows: TGTGCCAGCAGTGACAGGGCCTCCTACAATGGGCAGTTCTTC.

The gene calls are TRBV6-1 and TRBJ2-1; D is unclear. The CDR3 sequence is 14 residues long. From germline, CDR1 is MNHNS and CDR2 SASEGT. V lost 9 bases, J lost 6 bases, and 18 bases lay in between. The CDR3 protein is CARTTSSQVNEQFF. The CDR3 DNA is TGTGCCAGAACAACTTCCAGCCAGGTCAATGAGCAGTTCTTC.

The chain employs TRBV5-6 and TRBJ2-3, with 8 bases that match TRBD1. Germline trimming cut 2 bases from V and 1 base from J; bases unmatched to any gene: 6. The CDR3 runs to 16 residues. Germline values: CDR1 SGHDT, CDR2 YYEEEE. Written as DNA, the CDR3 is TGTGCCAGCAGCTTCGTTGCGACAGGGGGCACAGATACGCAGTATTTT. Protein product: CASSFVATGGTDTQYF.

This clonotype was picked up a small number of times. The gene calls are TRBV2 and TRBJ1-2; D is undetermined. The CDR3 has 13 residues. V gave up 5 bases and J gave up 2 bases, with 9 bases separating them. Per germline, CDR1 SNHLY and CDR2 FYNNEI. CDR3 in DNA: TGTGCCAGCAGTAGACGGGGAAACTATGGCTACACCTTC. This gives the protein CASSRRGNYGYTF.

On this clonotype itself: A much larger clone lies a single base off, so this may be a read error. The V gene is TRBV6-1, the J gene TRBJ2-4, with TRBD2 matching 9 bases. Per germline, CDR1 MNHNS and CDR2 SASEGT. This CDR3 is 14 amino acids long. The CDR3 sequence is CASSGAGGRNIKYF. CDR3 bases: TGTGCCAGCTCAGGAGCGGGAGGAAGGAACATTAAGTACTTC.

To note about this clonotype: It may be a read error: a sequence one base away is much more abundant. This chain links TRBV20-1 with TRBJ2-1; no clear D. Germline V gene sequence: CDR1 DFQATT, CDR2 SNEGSKA (reference sequence). The CDR3 contains 15 residues. Here the CDR3 DNA reads TGCAGTGCTAGAGACCCCCAGGCCCCCCCGAATGAGAAGTTCTTC. Translated: CSARDPQAPPNEKFF.

In its sample, this clonotype was seen many times. The V and J genes are TRBV27 and TRBJ1-2, with D unclear. Deletions cut 6 bases from V and 8 bases from J, with 13 bases between. Germline V CDR1 and CDR2: MNHEY, SMNVEV (reference sequence). CDR3 size: 12 residues. CDR3 in DNA: TGTGCCAGCAGCCCATCAGTTGGCGGCTACACCTTC. It translates to CASSPSVGGYTF.

Concerning this clonotype: This clone may be a read error of a much larger clone one base away. The chain recombines TRBV2 with TRBJ1-5; TRBD1 agrees at 7 bases. V gave up 4 bases and J gave up 4 bases; unmatched junction bases: 1. The CDR3 sequence is 13 residues long. The germline V gene has CDR1 SNHLY and CDR2 FYNNEI. The CDR3 loop is CASSARGNQPQHF. In DNA, the CDR3 is TGTGCCAGCAGTGCCAGGGGGAATCAGCCCCAGCATTTT. Based on the CDR3 plus reference TRBV2 and TRBJ1-5, the full variable domain is EPEVTQTPSHQVTQMGQEVILRCVPISNHLYFYWYRQILGQKVEFLVSFYNNEISEKSEIFDDQFSVERPDGSNFTLKIRSTKLEDSAMYFCASSARGNQPQHFGDGTRLSIL.

A note on this clonotype: This may be a read error, as it is one base from a much larger clone. V and J are TRBV29-1 and TRBJ2-1, with 10 bases matching TRBD1. Looked up from germline, CDR1 is SQVTM and CDR2 is ANQGSEA. The CDR3 runs 14 residues. This CDR3 reads CSVDSGQGFNEQSF. Written as DNA, the CDR3 is TGCAGCGTTGATTCGGGACAGGGGTTCAATGAGCAGTCCTTC.

To note about this clonotype: A much larger clone differs from this one at a single base, so this may be a read error. The V call is TRBV20-1, the J call TRBJ2-2, with D unresolved. V lost 2 bases, J lost 1 base, and 8 bases lay in between. The CDR3 sequence is 14 residues long. Germline CDR1 DFQATT, CDR2 SNEGSKA (reference sequence). CDR3 sequence (DNA): TGCAGTGCTAGACGCCAGGTGAACACCGGGGAGCTGTTTTTT. This codes for CSARRQVNTGELFF.

A few counts support this clonotype. One base away lies a much larger clone, so this may be a sequencing read error. The CDR3 region is CSARKTGRNEQFF. Here the CDR3 DNA reads TGCAGTGCTAGAAAGACTGGCCGCAATGAGCAGTTCTTC. J is TRBJ2-1 and V is TRBV20-1; D unresolved. Trimming stripped 2 bases from V and 6 bases from J, with 11 bases between. The CDR3 length is 13 residues. Germline assignment: CDR1 DFQATT and CDR2 SNEGSKA (reference sequence).

Comments on this clonotype: The germline gene is not matched at one end of the junction; a read error may be the cause. This chain joins TRBV28 and TRBJ1-5, with TRBD1 matching over 9 bases. The germline V gene encodes CDR1 MDHEN and CDR2 SYDVKM. The CDR3 is 14 residues long. DNA of the CDR3: TGTGCCATCAGTCCAGGGACAGGGAAACATCCCCATCATTTT. This encodes CAISPGTGKHPHHF.

In this sample, this clonotype turned up once. This may stem from a read error, because a much larger clone lies one nucleotide away. The rearrangement links TRBV10-2 to TRBJ2-1; no reliable D call. Germline CDR1 is WSHSY and CDR2 is SAAADI. The CDR3 sequence is 14 residues long. CDR3 region: CASSDKSRFNEEFF. Written as DNA, the CDR3 is TGCGCCAGCAGTGATAAATCACGTTTCAATGAGGAGTTCTTC.

Regarding this clonotype: A clone one base away is much larger, so this may be a read error. J is TRBJ1-1 and V is TRBV2; 8 bases agree with TRBD1. Germline V gene data show CDR1 as SNHLY and CDR2 as FYNNEI. This CDR3 spans 12 amino acids. In DNA form, the CDR3 reads TGTGCCGGCATTGCAGGGGGCACTGAAGCTCTCTTT. Translated, it gives CAGIAGGTEALF. Full variable domain (remainder filled in from reference TRBV2 and TRBJ1-1): EPEVTQTPSHQVTQMGQEVILRCVPISNHLYFYWYRQILGQKVEFLVSFYNNEISEKSEIFDDQFSVERPDGSNFTLKIRSTKLEDSAMYFCAGIAGGTEALFGQGTRLTVV.

The chain has TRBV20-1 and TRBJ1-1; 11 bases map to TRBD1. The CDR3 covers 13 residues. V lost 7 bases to trimming and J lost 4 bases; unmatched junction nucleotides: 5. Looked up from germline, CDR1 is DFQATT and CDR2 is SNEGSKA (reference sequence). Here the CDR3 DNA reads TGCAGTGGGGCGGGACAGGGGGTCACTGAAGCTTTCTTT. Protein product: CSGAGQGVTEAFF.

This clonotype was observed many times. This chain joins TRBV6-1 and TRBJ2-2; 12 bases align to TRBD2. Germline values: CDR1 MNHNS, CDR2 SASEGT. The CDR3 extends over 17 amino acids. V lost 5 bases and J lost 3; bases outside the gene matches: 7. This CDR3 is CASSTTRTSGDTGELFF. CDR3 in DNA: TGTGCCAGCAGTACAACCAGGACTAGCGGGGACACCGGGGAGCTGTTTTTT.

This clonotype was observed a handful of times. This chain links TRBV5-1 with TRBJ1-1; D is undetermined. The V end lost 4 bases, the J end lost 7 bases, and 14 bases lay between the germline ends. Germline CDR1 is SGHRS and CDR2 is YFSETQ. The CDR3 totals 13 residues. The CDR3: CASSPEGSVEAFF. In DNA form, the CDR3 reads TGCGCCAGCAGCCCGGAAGGCAGCGTTGAAGCTTTCTTT.

The genes are TRBV2 and TRBJ1-1; a possible D gene is TRBD1 (6 bases). The germline V gene encodes CDR1 SNHLY and CDR2 FYNNEI. The CDR3 sequence is 16 residues long. The ends were cut back, 1 base at V and 1 base at J, with 13 bases in the middle. CDR3 bases: TGTGCCAGCAGTGAAGGGAGTGGAGGGGGGAACACTGAAGCTTTCTTT. Its protein product is CASSEGSGGGNTEAFF.

The table lists this clonotype with a few counts. The CDR3: CASRDRGNTEAFF. The CDR3 coding sequence is TGTGCCAGCAGGGACAGGGGAAACACTGAAGCTTTCTTT. This chain joins TRBV5-8 and TRBJ1-1, with TRBD1 identical over 9 bases. The length of the CDR3 is 13 residues. The V gene end was trimmed by 5 bases and the J gene end by 2 bases; junction bases not matched to a gene: 1. In germline, CDR1 is SGHTS, CDR2 YDEGEE.

Comments on this clonotype: This may be a read error, as it is one base from a much larger clone. This chain links TRBV12-3 or TRBV12-4 with TRBJ1-1; the D is unclear. V shed 8 bases and J shed 0 bases, with 7 bases lying between them. This CDR3 has 12 residues. The CDR3 spells CASALMNTEAFF. The DNA for the CDR3 is TGTGCCAGCGCCCTTATGAACACTGAAGCTTTCTTT.

Concerning this clonotype: Being one base from a much bigger clone, this may be a read error. V gene TRBV28 combines with J gene TRBJ2-5; possible D gene TRBD2, 6 bases. The germline V gene encodes CDR1 MDHEN and CDR2 SYDVKM. CDR3 length equals 14 residues. V shed 8 bases and J shed 5 bases, with 18 bases lying between them. CDR3 in amino acids: CASGRGGIGETQYF. The CDR3 DNA reads TGTGCCAGCGGAAGGGGCGGGATCGGCGAGACCCAGTACTTC.

This clonotype was recorded many times. The rearrangement links TRBV6-1 to TRBJ2-7; 7 bases match TRBD1. Trimming took 6 bases from V and 5 from J; bases not matched to a gene: 10. CDR1 and CDR2 from the germline V gene are MNHNS and SASEGT. There are 14 residues in the CDR3. CDR3 nucleotide sequence: TGTGCCAGCAGCCCTGGGACAGATCACGACGAGCAGTACTTC. Its protein is CASSPGTDHDEQYF.

With regard to this clonotype: This CDR3 is missing its conserved last phenylalanine or tryptophan, likely due to a read error. The chain joins TRBV6-2 or TRBV6-3 to TRBJ2-1; D gene ambiguous. Germline V gene data show CDR1 as MNHEY and CDR2 as SVGEGT. The CDR3 has 15 amino acids. The chain's CDR3 is CVSSSRSKPNNEQFS. The CDR3 nucleotides read TGTGTCAGCAGTTCCCGCAGCAAGCCAAACAATGAGCAGTTCTCC.

The chain is built from TRBV3-1 and TRBJ2-4; no clear D gene. This CDR3 spans 13 amino acids. Germline loops: CDR1 LGHDT, CDR2 YNNKEL (reference sequence). V gave up 4 bases and J gave up 4 bases, with 8 bases separating them. CDR3: CASSPGEKNIQYF. DNA for the CDR3: TGTGCCAGCAGCCCCGGCGAGAAAAACATTCAGTACTTC.

Remarks on this clonotype: An end of the junction differs from the germline gene, which may be a read error. The chain combines TRBV6-5 with TRBJ2-2; D is unclear. Germline V gives CDR1 MNHEY, CDR2 SVGAGI. The CDR3 is 15 residues long. The chain's CDR3 is CSSSFDMGSTGELFF. The DNA of the CDR3 is TGTTCCAGCAGTTTCGACATGGGGTCCACCGGGGAGCTGTTTTTT.